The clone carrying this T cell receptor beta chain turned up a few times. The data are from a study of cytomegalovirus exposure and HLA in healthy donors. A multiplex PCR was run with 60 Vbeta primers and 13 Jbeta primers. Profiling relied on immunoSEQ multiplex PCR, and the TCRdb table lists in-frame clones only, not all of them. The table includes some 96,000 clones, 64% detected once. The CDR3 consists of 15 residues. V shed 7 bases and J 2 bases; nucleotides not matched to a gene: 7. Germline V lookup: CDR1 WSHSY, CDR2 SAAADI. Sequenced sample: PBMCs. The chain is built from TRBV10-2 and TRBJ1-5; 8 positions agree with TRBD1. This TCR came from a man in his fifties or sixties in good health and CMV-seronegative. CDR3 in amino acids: CASTPWGQGNQPQHF. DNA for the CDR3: TGCGCCAGCACTCCCTGGGGACAGGGCAATCAGCCCCAGCATTTT.